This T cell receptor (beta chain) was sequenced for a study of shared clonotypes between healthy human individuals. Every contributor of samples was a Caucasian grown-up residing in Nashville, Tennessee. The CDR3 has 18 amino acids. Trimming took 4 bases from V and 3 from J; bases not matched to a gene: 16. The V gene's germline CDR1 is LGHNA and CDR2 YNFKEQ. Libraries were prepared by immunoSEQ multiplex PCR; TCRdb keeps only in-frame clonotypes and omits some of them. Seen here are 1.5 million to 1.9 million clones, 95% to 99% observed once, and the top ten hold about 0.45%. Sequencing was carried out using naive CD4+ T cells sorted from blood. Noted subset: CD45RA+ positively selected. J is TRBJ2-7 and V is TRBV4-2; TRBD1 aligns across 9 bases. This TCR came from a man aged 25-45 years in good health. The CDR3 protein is CASSPSSLTGTGSYEQYF. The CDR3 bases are TGTGCCAGCAGCCCATCCTCTCTCACCGGGACAGGGAGCTACGAGCAGTACTTC.